The subject of this entry is one T cell receptor beta chain. These data originate in a study of blood T cell repertoires in COVID-19. Under the authors' procedure: Amplification of reference gene primers provided the estimated nucleated cell counts. Repertoires were generated with immunoSEQ multiplex PCR, while TCRdb's copy carries only in-frame clones and drops some. The V and J calls and the clone size are those of that table, but D and trimming were determined from the DNA. This table has about 100,000 clones, around 92% appearing once. V was cut by 4 bases and J by 0 bases, with 17 bases left in between. From germline, CDR1 is SGHDT and CDR2 YYEEEE. The CDR3 covers 17 residues.

The TCR comes from a man aged 18 to 29 with acute or convalescent COVID-19. This sequence joins TRBV5-6 and TRBJ1-5; possible D gene TRBD1, 5 bases. The sample taken for sequencing was peripheral blood. CDR3 amino acids: CASSPWTWEYSNQPQHF. The CDR3 region has the DNA TGTGCCAGCAGCCCCTGGACATGGGAATATAGCAATCAGCCCCAGCATTTT.